This T cell receptor beta chain was identified in a study of CXCR3-negative and CXCR3-positive naive CD8 T cells. Study outcomes and limitations: Comparably high diversity marked both naive subsets, whereas memory CD8+ cells had much lower diversity.

The libraries of TRB cDNA were prepared using 5' RACE with UMI labels. From its re-call of the 5' RACE reads, TCRdb lists each CDR3 protein once, without DNA. In total, the table holds around 26,000 distinct CDR3 sequences. Concerning this clonotype itself: Antigen unknown.

Naive CD8+ T cells carried a CD45RO-CCR7+CD27+CD95- phenotype. The CDR3 sequence is 12 residues long. From germline, CDR1 is SGDLS and CDR2 YYNGEE. The sample taken for sequencing was naive CXCR3- CD8+ T cells from blood. Documented subset: CD45RO-CCR7+CD27+CD95- naive CD8+ T cells lacking CXCR3 (TNR3-). The receptor's source is a human donor in good health. Some clones in this sample may be carry-over from other donors' samples. The genes are TRBV9 and TRBJ2-7. CDR3 protein: CASSADSYEQYF.